Below, 10 T cell receptor beta chains from the same sample are listed, as sequenced in a study of shared clonotypes between healthy human individuals. The table came from immunoSEQ multiplex PCR; TCRdb's copy has only in-frame clones and leaves some out. Here the sample spans hundreds of thousands of clones, roughly 96% being singletons. What was sequenced was memory CD8+ T cells sorted from blood. This sample's subset: CD45RO+ cells pooled with CCR7-negative TemRA cells. The receptors were gathered from a man under 40 in good health.

This clone was counted once. The rearrangement joins TRBV5-5 to TRBJ2-4, with D tentatively TRBD2 (5 bases). V lost 0 bases and J 6 bases, leaving 13 bases between the germline ends. CDR3 length: 15 residues. Per germline, CDR1 SGHKS and CDR2 YYEKEE (reference sequence). This CDR3 reads CASSLAGLHLNIQYF. In DNA, the CDR3 is TGTGCCAGCAGCTTGGCGGGGTTGCATCTAAACATTCAGTACTTC.

J is TRBJ2-7 and V is TRBV5-5, with a possible D match to TRBD1 (5 bases). The CDR3 has 14 amino acids. V lost 4 bases and J lost 2, with 13 bases in between. The V gene's germline CDR1 is SGHKS and CDR2 YYEKEE (reference sequence). As DNA, the CDR3 is TGTGCCAGCAGCCCTTACCCAGGGCCCTACGAGCAGTACTTC. Encoded protein: CASSPYPGPYEQYF.

This clone was detected a few times. The rearrangement links TRBV10-3 to TRBJ1-2, with 10 bases lining up with TRBD1. Germline assignment: CDR1 ENHRY and CDR2 SYGVKD. V lost 6 bases to trimming and J lost 7 bases; unmatched junction nucleotides: 2. The CDR3 has 12 residues. The CDR3 region is CAIRDRGFGYTF. Here the CDR3 DNA reads TGTGCCATCAGGGACAGGGGGTTTGGCTACACCTTC.

The chain recombines TRBV9 with TRBJ2-2, with 8 bases matching TRBD2. The V gene end was trimmed by 6 bases and the J gene end by 3 bases; junction bases not matched to a gene: 1. The germline CDR1 and CDR2 sequences are SGDLS and YYNGEE. The CDR3 loop spans 13 amino acids. This CDR3 reads CASTGRDTGELFF. Written as DNA, the CDR3 is TGTGCCAGCACCGGGAGGGACACCGGGGAGCTGTTTTTT. Full variable domain (rest looked up from reference TRBV9 and TRBJ2-2): DSGVTQTPKHLITATGQRVTLRCSPRSGDLSVYWYQQSLDQGLQFLIQYYNGEERAKGNILERFSAQQFPDLHSELNLSSLELGDSALYFCASTGRDTGELFFGEGSRLTVL.

This rearrangement joins TRBV7-8 to TRBJ2-1, with a weak D call TRBD1 (6 bases). From germline, CDR1 is SGHVS and CDR2 FQNEAQ. Trimming cost V 6 bases and J 10 bases, with 25 bases left between them. The CDR3 consists of 16 residues. The CDR3 here is CASSRYRVRGLIEQFF. The CDR3, as DNA: TGTGCCAGCAGTCGTTACAGGGTAAGGGGCCTAATAGAGCAGTTCTTC. Full variable domain (missing parts from reference TRBV7-8 and TRBJ2-1): GAGVSQSPRYKVAKRGQDVALRCDPISGHVSLFWYQQALGQGPEFLTYFQNEAQLDKSGLPSDRFFAERPEGSVSTLKIQRTQQEDSAVYLCASSRYRVRGLIEQFFGPGTRLTVL.

This rearrangement joins TRBV5-1 to TRBJ2-7; 10 bases map to TRBD1. The CDR3 loop spans 13 amino acids. V shed 4 bases and J 4 bases; nucleotides not matched to a gene: 2. Germline V lookup: CDR1 SGHRS, CDR2 YFSETQ. This chain's CDR3 is CASSKDRGYEQYF. In DNA, the CDR3 is TGCGCCAGCAGCAAGGACAGGGGGTACGAGCAGTACTTC.

The chain is built from TRBV6-1 and TRBJ1-2; 9 nucleotides line up with TRBD1. The CDR3 spans 12 residues. CDR1 MNHNS and CDR2 SASEGT come from the germline V gene. The V gene end was trimmed by 11 bases and the J gene end by 0 bases; junction bases not matched to a gene: 1. The CDR3 spells CAGTGTNYGYTF. The DNA of the CDR3 is TGTGCCGGGACAGGGACTAACTATGGCTACACCTTC.

The chain has TRBV28 and TRBJ2-5; TRBD1 agrees at 7 bases. CDR3 length: 14 amino acids. Germline CDR1 and CDR2: MDHEN and SYDVKM. The junction had 5 bases not matched to a gene; V was cut back by 2 bases and J by 5 bases. The CDR3 DNA follows: TGTGCCAGCAGTTTAACAGGGGCGCGGGAGACCCAGTACTTC. Its translation: CASSLTGARETQYF.

The chain couples TRBV19 to TRBJ1-1; no clear D gene. Germline loops: CDR1 LNHDA, CDR2 SQIVND (reference sequence). Trimming pared 4 bases from V and 0 bases from J, leaving 6 bases between. The CDR3 extends over 13 amino acids. The CDR3 is CASSTGMNTEAFF. The CDR3 DNA follows: TGTGCCAGTAGTACCGGGATGAACACTGAAGCTTTCTTT.

The rearrangement links TRBV19 to TRBJ2-1; tentatively, D is TRBD2 (6 bases). The CDR3 extends over 15 amino acids. Trimming stripped 1 base from V and 1 base from J, with 8 bases between. The germline CDR1 and CDR2 sequences are LNHDA and SQIVND (reference sequence). The CDR3 region is CASSIAGASYNEQFF. The CDR3 bases are TGTGCCAGTAGTATAGCGGGAGCGTCCTACAATGAGCAGTTCTTC. Full variable domain (missing parts from reference TRBV19 and TRBJ2-1): DGGITQSPKYLFRKEGQNVTLSCEQNLNHDAMYWYRQDPGQGLRLIYYSQIVNDFQKGDIAEGYSVSREKKESFPLTVTSAQKNPTAFYLCASSIAGASYNEQFFGPGTRLTVL.